Below, 12 T cell receptor beta chains from the same sample are listed, as sequenced in a study of cytomegalovirus exposure and HLA in healthy donors listed by TCRdb under 2017. The protocol used for the library was the immunoSEQ multiplex PCR assay. The multiplex PCR relied on a mix of 60 forward primers for TCR Vbeta segments and 13 reverse primers for TCR Jbeta segments. In its TCRdb copy, this immuneACCESS table keeps in-frame sequences only and misses some clones. Where compared with another copy, unresolved V genes explain less than half of these, and the others have no known cause. The sample table records some 200,000 clones; 70% to 85% of these occur just once. The ten largest clones capture about 1.7% of the sample. The specimen was PBMCs. The origin of the receptors is a man in his fifties in good health and CMV-seronegative.

This chain uses TRBV5-5 with TRBJ1-1; D is undetermined. The V and J ends lost 0 bases and 3 bases respectively, with 6 bases between them. CDR3 size: 13 residues. Germline CDR1 reads SGHKS; CDR2 reads YYEKEE (reference sequence). DNA for the CDR3: TGTGCCAGCAGCTTGGTCTCGGACACTGAAGCTTTCTTT. Its translation: CASSLVSDTEAFF.

This chain uses TRBV5-1 with TRBJ2-1, with TRBD2 identical over 15 bases. The CDR3 has 16 amino acids. Germline V gene lookup returns CDR1 SGHRS and CDR2 YFSETQ. V lost 4 bases to trimming and J lost 7 bases; unmatched junction nucleotides: 6. CDR3 protein: CASSLGTSGRTNEQFF. CDR3 DNA: TGCGCCAGCAGCCTGGGGACTAGCGGGAGGACTAATGAGCAGTTCTTC.

The rearrangement joins TRBV5-1 to TRBJ2-6; D call uncertain. Germline V CDR1 and CDR2: SGHRS, YFSETQ. This CDR3 is built from 9 residues. The ends were cut back, 9 bases at V and 9 bases at J, with 4 bases in the middle. CDR3 region: CAILNVLTF. CDR3 coding DNA: TGCGCCATCCTCAACGTCCTGACTTTC.

The CDR3 region is CASSYRGVNEQYF. The CDR3 bases are TGTGCCAGCAGCTACAGGGGAGTAAACGAGCAGTACTTC. This chain uses TRBV11-2 with TRBJ2-7; 7 nucleotides agree with TRBD1. V lost 4 bases to trimming and J lost 5 bases; unmatched junction nucleotides: 5. This CDR3 is built from 13 residues. CDR1 is SGHAT and CDR2 is FQNNGV in the germline V gene.

V gene TRBV9 combines with J gene TRBJ1-2; 7 nucleotides match TRBD1. This CDR3 spans 13 amino acids. Trimming took 4 bases from V and 7 from J; bases not matched to a gene: 7. Germline V lookup: CDR1 SGDLS, CDR2 YYNGEE. The CDR3 DNA is TGTGCCAGCAGCCCCCTGCAGGGGGTTGGCTACACCTTC. Its translation: CASSPLQGVGYTF.

This sequence joins TRBV28 and TRBJ2-7; a possible D gene is TRBD1 (6 bases). The CDR3 contains 15 residues. CDR1 and CDR2 from the germline V gene are MDHEN and SYDVKM. The ends were cut back, 6 bases at V and 3 bases at J, with 18 bases in the middle. The CDR3 bases are TGTGCCAGCAGATTTCCGGGACAAGGGATCTACGAGCAGTACTTC. Protein: CASRFPGQGIYEQYF.

The V gene is TRBV27, the J gene TRBJ2-7, with D possibly being TRBD2 (7 bases). Germline assignment: CDR1 MNHEY and CDR2 SMNVEV (reference sequence). V gave up 2 bases and J gave up 0 bases, with 26 bases separating them. This CDR3 spans 20 amino acids. The CDR3 loop reads CASSLRGTRGGGTPSYEQYF. Here the CDR3 DNA reads TGTGCCAGCAGTTTAAGGGGGACCCGAGGGGGGGGGACTCCCTCCTACGAGCAGTACTTC.

This chain joins TRBV12-5 and TRBJ2-1; 10 bases are a match to TRBD2. CDR3 length: 13 residues. Germline V gene lookup returns CDR1 LGHNT and CDR2 FRNRAP. V shed 4 bases and J 7 bases; nucleotides not matched to a gene: 1. The CDR3 reads CASGSGLANEQFF. The CDR3 DNA is TGTGCTAGTGGTTCGGGACTAGCGAATGAGCAGTTCTTC.

The V call is TRBV9, the J call TRBJ2-3; TRBD2 matches 16 bases. V lost 4 bases to trimming and J lost 3 bases; unmatched junction nucleotides: 11. Germline V gene lookup returns CDR1 SGDLS and CDR2 YYNGEE. This CDR3 has 19 amino acids. The CDR3 protein is CASSPERGLAGGPTDTQYF. CDR3 coding DNA: TGTGCCAGCAGCCCCGAAAGGGGACTAGCGGGAGGGCCAACAGATACGCAGTATTTT.

The V gene is TRBV27, the J gene TRBJ2-1, with 8 bases lining up with TRBD1. Per germline, CDR1 MNHEY and CDR2 SMNVEV (reference sequence). J was trimmed by 5 bases and V by 5 bases; bases with no gene match: 8. This CDR3 region has 15 residues. In DNA form, the CDR3 reads TGTGCCAGCAGTCCTGGACAGGGTCAGGACAATGAGCAGTTCTTC. Translated, it gives CASSPGQGQDNEQFF.

The CDR3, as DNA: TGTGCCAGCAGCGTTACGGTCGGGCAAGAGACCCAGTACTTC. Translating it yields CASSVTVGQETQYF. This sequence joins TRBV9 and TRBJ2-5; D remains ambiguous. The CDR3 is 14 residues long. Trimming removed 2 bases at V and 2 bases at J, with 10 bases between. CDR1 SGDLS and CDR2 YYNGEE come from the germline V gene.

The table lists this clone with a few counts. This sequence joins TRBV6-6 and TRBJ1-2, with D unresolved. Trimming shortened V by 6 bases and J by 0 bases, and 8 bases separated the two germline ends. The CDR3 runs 13 residues. CDR1 and CDR2 (germline): MNHNY, SVGAGI (reference sequence). This chain's CDR3 is CASSSGTNYGYTF. In nucleotides, the CDR3 is TGTGCCAGCAGCTCCGGGACTAACTATGGCTACACCTTC.